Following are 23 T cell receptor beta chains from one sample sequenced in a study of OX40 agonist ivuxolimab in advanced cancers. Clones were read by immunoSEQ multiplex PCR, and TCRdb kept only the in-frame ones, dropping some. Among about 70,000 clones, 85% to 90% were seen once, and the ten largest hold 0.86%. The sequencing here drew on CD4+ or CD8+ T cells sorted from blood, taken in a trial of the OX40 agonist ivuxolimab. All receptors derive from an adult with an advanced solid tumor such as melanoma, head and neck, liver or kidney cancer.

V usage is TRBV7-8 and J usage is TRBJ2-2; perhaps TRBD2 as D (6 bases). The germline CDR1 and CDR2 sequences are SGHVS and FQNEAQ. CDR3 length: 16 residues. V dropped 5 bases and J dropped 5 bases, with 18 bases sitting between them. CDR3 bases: TGTGCCAGCAGCCCCCGGTCTAGGAGCGGGACCGGGGAGCTGTTTTTT. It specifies CASSPRSRSGTGELFF.

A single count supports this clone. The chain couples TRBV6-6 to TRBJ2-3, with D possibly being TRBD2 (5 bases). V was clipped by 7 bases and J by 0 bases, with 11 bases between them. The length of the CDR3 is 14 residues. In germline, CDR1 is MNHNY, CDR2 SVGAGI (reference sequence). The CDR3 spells CASMRAASTDTQYF. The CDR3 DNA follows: TGTGCCAGCATGAGGGCGGCTAGCACAGATACGCAGTATTTT.

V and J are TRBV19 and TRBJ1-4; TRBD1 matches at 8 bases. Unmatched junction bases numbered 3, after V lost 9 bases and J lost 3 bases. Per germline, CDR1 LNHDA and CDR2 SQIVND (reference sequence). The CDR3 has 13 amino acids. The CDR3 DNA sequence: TGTGCCAGCACGGACAGGGCTAATGAAAAACTGTTTTTT. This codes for CASTDRANEKLFF.

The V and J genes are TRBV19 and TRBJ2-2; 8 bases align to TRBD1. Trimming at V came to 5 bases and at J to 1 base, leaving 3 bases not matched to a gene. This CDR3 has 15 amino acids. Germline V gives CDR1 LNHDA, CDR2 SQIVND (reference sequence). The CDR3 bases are TGTGCCAGTAGTCCGGGACAGGAGAACACCGGGGAGCTGTTTTTT. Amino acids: CASSPGQENTGELFF.

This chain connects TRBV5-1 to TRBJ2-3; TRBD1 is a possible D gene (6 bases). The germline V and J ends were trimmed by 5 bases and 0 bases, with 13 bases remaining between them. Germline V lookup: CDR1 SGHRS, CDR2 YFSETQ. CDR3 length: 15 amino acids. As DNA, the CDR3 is TGCGCCAGCAGTTCAGGGGCCATTAGCACAGATACGCAGTATTTT. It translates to CASSSGAISTDTQYF.

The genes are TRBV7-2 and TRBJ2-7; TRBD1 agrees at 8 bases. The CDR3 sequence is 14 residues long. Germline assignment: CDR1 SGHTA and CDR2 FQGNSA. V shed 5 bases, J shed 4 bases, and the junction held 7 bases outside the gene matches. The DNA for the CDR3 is TGTGCCAGCAGCCGGGCCAGGGGGCCATACGAGCAGTACTTC. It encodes CASSRARGPYEQYF.

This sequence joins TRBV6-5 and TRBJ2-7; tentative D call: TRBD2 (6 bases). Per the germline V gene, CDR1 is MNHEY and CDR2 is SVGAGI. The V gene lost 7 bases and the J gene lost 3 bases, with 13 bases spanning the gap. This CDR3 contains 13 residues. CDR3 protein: CASMDVAVYEQYF. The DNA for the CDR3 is TGTGCCAGCATGGACGTAGCGGTCTACGAGCAGTACTTC.

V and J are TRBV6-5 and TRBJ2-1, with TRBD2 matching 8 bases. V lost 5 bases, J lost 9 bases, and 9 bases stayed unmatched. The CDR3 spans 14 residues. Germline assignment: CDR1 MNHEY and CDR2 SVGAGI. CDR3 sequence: CASSEREGPFEQFF. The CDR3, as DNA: TGTGCCAGCAGTGAACGGGAGGGCCCTTTTGAGCAGTTCTTC.

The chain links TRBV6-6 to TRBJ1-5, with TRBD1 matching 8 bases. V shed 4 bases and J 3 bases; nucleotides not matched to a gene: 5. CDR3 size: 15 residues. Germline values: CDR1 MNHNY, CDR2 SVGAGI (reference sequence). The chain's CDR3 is CASSSGTGYNQPQHF. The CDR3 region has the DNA TGTGCCAGCAGTTCTGGGACAGGCTACAATCAGCCCCAGCATTTT.

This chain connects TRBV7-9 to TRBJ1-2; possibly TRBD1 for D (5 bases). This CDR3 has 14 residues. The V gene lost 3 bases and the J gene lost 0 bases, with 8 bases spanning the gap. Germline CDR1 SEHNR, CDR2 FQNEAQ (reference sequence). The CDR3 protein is CASSLGPTNYGYTF. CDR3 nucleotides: TGTGCCAGCAGCTTGGGACCCACTAACTATGGCTACACCTTC.

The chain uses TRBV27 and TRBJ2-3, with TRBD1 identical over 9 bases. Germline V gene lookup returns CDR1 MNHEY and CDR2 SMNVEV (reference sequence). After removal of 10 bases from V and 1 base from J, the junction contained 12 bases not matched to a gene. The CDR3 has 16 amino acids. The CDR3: CATTPYRDRGTDTQYF. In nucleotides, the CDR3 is TGTGCCACCACCCCATATAGGGACAGGGGCACAGATACGCAGTATTTT.

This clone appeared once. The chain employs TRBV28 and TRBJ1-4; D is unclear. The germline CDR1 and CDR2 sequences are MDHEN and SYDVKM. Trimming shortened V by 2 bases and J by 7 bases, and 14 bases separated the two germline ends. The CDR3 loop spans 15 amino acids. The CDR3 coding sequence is TGTGCCAGCAGTTTAATCACGAGTTTAGGTGAAAAACTGTTTTTT. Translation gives CASSLITSLGEKLFF.

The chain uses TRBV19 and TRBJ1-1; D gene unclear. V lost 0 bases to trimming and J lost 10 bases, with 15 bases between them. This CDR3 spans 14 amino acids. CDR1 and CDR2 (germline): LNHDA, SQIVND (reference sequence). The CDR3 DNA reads TGTGCCAGTAGTATAGACCCTTCCCGGGTCCGAGCTTTCTTT. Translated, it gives CASSIDPSRVRAFF.

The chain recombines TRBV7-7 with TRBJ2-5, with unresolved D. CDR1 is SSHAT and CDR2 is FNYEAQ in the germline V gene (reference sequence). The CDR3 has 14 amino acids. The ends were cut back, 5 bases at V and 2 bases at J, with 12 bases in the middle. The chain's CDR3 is CASSVSRTQETQYF. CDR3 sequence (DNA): TGTGCCAGCAGCGTGTCCCGTACGCAAGAGACCCAGTACTTC.

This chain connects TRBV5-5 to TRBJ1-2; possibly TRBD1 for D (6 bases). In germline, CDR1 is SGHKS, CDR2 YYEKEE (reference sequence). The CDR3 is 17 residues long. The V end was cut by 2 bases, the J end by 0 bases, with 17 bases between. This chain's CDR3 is CASSLKGETGANYGYTF. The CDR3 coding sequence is TGTGCCAGCAGCTTAAAGGGGGAGACAGGAGCTAACTATGGCTACACCTTC. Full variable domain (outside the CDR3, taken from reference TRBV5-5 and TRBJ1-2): DAGVTQSPTHLIKTRGQQVTLRCSPISGHKSVSWYQQVLGQGPQFIFQYYEKEERGRGNFPDRFSARQFPNYSSELNVNALLLGDSALYLCASSLKGETGANYGYTFGSGTRLTVV.

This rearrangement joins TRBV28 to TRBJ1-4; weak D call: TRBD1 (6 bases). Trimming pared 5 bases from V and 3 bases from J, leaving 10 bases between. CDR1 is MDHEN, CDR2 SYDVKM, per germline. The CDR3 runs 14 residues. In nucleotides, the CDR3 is TGTGCCAGCAGTGCCGGGGGCCCTAATGAAAAACTGTTTTTT. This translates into CASSAGGPNEKLFF.

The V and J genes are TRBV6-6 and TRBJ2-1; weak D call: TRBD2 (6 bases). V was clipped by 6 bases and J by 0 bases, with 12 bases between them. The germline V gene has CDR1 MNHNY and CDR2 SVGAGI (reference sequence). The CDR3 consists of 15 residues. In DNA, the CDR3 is TGTGCCAGCAGCCTCGGCGGGGCCTCCTACAATGAGCAGTTCTTC. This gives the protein CASSLGGASYNEQFF.

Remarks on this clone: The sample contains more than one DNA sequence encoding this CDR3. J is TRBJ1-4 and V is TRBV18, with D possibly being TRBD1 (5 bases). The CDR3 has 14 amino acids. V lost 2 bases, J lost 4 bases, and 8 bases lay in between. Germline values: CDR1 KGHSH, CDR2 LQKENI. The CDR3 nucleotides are TGTGCCAGCTCACCAGTTCAGGGTAATGAAAAACTGTTTTTT. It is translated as CASSPVQGNEKLFF.

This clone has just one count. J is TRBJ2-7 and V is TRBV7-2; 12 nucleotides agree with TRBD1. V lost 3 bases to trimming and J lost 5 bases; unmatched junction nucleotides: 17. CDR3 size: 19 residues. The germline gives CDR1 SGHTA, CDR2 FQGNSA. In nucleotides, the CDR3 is TGTGCCAGCAGCTTCACCGGGACAGGGGGCGCGGGAGGGTTCCACGAGCAGTACTTC. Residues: CASSFTGTGGAGGFHEQYF.

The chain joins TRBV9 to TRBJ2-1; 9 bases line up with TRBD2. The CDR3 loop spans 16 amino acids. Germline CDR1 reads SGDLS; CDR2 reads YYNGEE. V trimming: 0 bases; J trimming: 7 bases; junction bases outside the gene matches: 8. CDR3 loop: CASSVVIAGAGNEQFF. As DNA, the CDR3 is TGTGCCAGCAGCGTAGTAATAGCGGGAGCGGGGAATGAGCAGTTCTTC.

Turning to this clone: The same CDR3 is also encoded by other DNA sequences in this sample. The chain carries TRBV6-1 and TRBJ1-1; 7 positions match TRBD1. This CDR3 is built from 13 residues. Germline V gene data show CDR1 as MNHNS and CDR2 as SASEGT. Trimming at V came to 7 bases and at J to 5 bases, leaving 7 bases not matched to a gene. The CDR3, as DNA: TGTGCCAGCAAGAGACAGGGTTGGACTGAAGCTTTCTTT. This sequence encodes CASKRQGWTEAFF.

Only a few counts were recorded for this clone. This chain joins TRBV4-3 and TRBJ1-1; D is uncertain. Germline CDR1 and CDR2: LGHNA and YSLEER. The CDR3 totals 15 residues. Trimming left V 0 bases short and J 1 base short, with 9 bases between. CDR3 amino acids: CASSQDMATNTEAFF. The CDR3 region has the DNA TGCGCCAGCAGCCAAGATATGGCGACGAACACTGAAGCTTTCTTT.

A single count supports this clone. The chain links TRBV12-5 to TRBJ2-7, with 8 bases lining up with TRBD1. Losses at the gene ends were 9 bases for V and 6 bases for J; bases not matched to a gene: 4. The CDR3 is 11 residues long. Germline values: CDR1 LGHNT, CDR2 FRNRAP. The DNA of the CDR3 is TGTGCTAGGGAGGGACAGGCCGAGCAGTACTTC. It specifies CAREGQAEQYF.